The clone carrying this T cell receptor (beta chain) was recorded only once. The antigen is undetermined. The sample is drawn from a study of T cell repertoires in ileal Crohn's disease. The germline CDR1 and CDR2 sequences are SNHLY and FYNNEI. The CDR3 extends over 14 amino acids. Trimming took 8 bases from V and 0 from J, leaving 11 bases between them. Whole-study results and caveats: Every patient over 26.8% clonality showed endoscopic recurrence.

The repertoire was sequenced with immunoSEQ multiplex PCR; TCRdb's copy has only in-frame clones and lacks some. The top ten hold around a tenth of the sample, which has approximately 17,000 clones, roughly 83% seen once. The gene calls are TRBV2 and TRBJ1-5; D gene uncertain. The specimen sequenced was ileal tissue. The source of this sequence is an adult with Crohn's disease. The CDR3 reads CASSRLNSNQPQHF. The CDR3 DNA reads TGTGCCAGCTCCAGGTTGAATAGCAATCAGCCCCAGCATTTT.